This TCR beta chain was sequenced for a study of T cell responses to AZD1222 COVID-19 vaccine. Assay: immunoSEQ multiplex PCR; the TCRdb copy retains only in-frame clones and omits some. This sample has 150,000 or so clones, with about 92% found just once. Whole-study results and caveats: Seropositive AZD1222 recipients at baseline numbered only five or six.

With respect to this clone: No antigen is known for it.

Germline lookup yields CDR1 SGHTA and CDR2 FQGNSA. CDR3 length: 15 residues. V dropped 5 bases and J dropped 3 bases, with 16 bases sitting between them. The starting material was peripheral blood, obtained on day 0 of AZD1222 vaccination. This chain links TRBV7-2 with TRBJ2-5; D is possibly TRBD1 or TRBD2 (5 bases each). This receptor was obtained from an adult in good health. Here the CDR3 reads CASSRAGAGKETQYF. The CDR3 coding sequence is TGTGCCAGCAGCCGCGCCGGGGCAGGGAAAGAGACCCAGTACTTC.